This TCR beta chain stems from a study of T-cell reconstitution after alpha-beta-depleted transplantation in children. This clonotype was detected once. Germline CDR1 SGHDT, CDR2 YYEEEE. With 5 bases clipped from V and 3 bases from J, the junction kept 18 bases outside the gene matches. The CDR3 sequence is 19 residues long. Preparing the TCRbeta library involved the use of unique molecular identifiers. TCRdb called the PCR reads again in MiXCR, with one record for every CDR3 protein. The data hold some 500,000 distinct CDR3 sequences, with 18% observed a single time. The material was PBMCs from the stem cell graft donor, obtained from the stem cell graft. The source is a human donor who donated a stem cell graft to a child with acute lymphoblastic leukemia. The V gene is TRBV5-6, the J gene TRBJ2-3, with 10 bases aligning to TRBD2. CDR3 sequence: CASRFGTSAIPLRTDTQYF. The CDR3 DNA reads as TGTGCCAGCAGATTCGGGACTAGCGCCATCCCCCTGAGGACAGATACGCAGTATTTT.